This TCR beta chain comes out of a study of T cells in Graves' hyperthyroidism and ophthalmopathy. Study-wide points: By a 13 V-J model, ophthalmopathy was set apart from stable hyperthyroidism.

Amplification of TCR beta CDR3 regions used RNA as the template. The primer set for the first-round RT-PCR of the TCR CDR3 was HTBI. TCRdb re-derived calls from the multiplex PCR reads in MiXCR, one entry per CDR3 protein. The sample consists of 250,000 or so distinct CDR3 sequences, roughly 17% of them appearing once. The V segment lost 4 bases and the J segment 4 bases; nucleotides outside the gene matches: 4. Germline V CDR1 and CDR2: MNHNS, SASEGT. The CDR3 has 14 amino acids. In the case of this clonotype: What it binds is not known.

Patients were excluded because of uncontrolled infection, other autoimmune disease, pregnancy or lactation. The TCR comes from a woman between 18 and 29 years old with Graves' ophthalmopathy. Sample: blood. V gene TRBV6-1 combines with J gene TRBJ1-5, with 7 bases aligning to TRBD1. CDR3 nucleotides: TGTGCCAGCAGTGTGGCAGGGGGGAATCAGCCCCAGCATTTT. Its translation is CASSVAGGNQPQHF.